This TCR beta chain was captured in a study of siplizumab effects on memory and regulatory T cells. Only in-frame clones appear in the TCRdb table, and some are missing; sequencing was by immunoSEQ multiplex PCR. The table shows 95,000 to 100,000 clones, with about nine tenths occurring only once. The CDR3 is 18 amino acids. CDR1 and CDR2 (germline): SGHTA, FQGNSA. The J segment lost 6 bases and the V segment lost 3 bases, leaving 11 bases of the junction unmatched. The receptor's source is a human donor in good health. The gene calls are TRBV7-2 and TRBJ2-2; TRBD2 agrees at 12 bases. The material sequenced was non-Treg CD4+ T cells sorted from blood. The CDR3 nucleotides read TGTGCCAGCAGCTTCCTAGCGGGAGGGTCCCCTGCCGCCGGGGAGCTGTTTTTT. It encodes CASSFLAGGSPAAGELFF.